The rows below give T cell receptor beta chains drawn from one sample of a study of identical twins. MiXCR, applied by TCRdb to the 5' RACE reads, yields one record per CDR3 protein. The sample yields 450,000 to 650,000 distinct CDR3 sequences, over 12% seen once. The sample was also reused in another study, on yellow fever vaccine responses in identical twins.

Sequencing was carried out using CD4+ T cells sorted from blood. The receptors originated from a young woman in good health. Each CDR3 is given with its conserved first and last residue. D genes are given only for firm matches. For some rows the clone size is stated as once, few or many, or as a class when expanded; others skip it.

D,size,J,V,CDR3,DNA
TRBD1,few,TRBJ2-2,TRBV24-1,CATSAGGTNTGELFF,TGTGCCACCAGCGCAGGGGGCACGAACACCGGGGAGCTGTTTTTT
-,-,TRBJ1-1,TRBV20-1,CSARVLWDREAFF,TGCAGTGCTAGAGTTTTGTGGGACCGAGAAGCTTTCTTT
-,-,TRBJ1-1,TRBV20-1,CSARATVGLAFF,TGCAGTGCTAGAGCTACGGTGGGGTTAGCTTTCTTT
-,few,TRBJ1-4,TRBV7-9,CASSPGRATNEKLFF,TGTGCCAGCAGCCCGGGACGGGCAACTAATGAAAAACTGTTTTTT
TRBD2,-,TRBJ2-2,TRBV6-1,CASNQGLAGDKNTGELFF,TGTGCCAGCAATCAAGGATTAGCGGGGGATAAGAACACCGGGGAGCTGTTTTTT
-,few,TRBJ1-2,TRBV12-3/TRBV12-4,CASSLVQGTYGYTF,TGTGCCAGCAGTTTAGTTCAGGGAACCTATGGCTACACCTTC
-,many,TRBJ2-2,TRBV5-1,CASSPSGAAGELFF,TGCGCCAGCAGCCCTTCCGGGGCGGCCGGGGAGCTGTTTTTT
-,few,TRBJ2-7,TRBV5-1,CASSLQRTSYEQYF,TGCGCCAGCAGCTTGCAACGGACCTCCTACGAGCAGTACTTC
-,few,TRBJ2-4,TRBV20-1,CSAEQGSLAKNIQYF,TGCAGTGCCGAACAGGGATCGCTAGCCAAAAACATTCAGTACTTC
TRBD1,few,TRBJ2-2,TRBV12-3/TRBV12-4,CASIKGQRNTGELFF,TGTGCCAGCATCAAGGGACAGAGAAACACCGGGGAGCTGTTTTTT
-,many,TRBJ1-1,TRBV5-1,CATKTGNTEAFF,TGCGCCACCAAGACCGGTAACACTGAAGCTTTCTTT
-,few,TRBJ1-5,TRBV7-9,CASSSSLGGSNQPQHF,TGTGCCAGCAGCTCCTCATTGGGGGGTAGCAATCAGCCCCAGCATTTT
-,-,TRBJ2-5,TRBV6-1,CASSNTGWSETQYF,TGTGCCAGCAGCAACACAGGGTGGTCGGAGACCCAGTACTTC
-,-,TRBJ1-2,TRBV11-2,CASSLDTGFYGYTF,TGTGCCAGCAGCTTAGATACAGGATTCTATGGCTACACCTTC
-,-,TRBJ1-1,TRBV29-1,CSVAPQSHTEAFF,TGCAGCGTGGCGCCCCAATCGCACACTGAAGCTTTCTTT
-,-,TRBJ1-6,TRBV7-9,CASSSDTRSSYNSPLHF,TGTGCCAGCAGCTCGGACACCCGGAGCTCCTATAATTCACCCCTCCACTTT
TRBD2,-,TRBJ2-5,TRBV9,CASSVSAGGQETQYF,TGTGCCAGCAGCGTATCGGCGGGGGGGCAGGAGACCCAGTACTTC